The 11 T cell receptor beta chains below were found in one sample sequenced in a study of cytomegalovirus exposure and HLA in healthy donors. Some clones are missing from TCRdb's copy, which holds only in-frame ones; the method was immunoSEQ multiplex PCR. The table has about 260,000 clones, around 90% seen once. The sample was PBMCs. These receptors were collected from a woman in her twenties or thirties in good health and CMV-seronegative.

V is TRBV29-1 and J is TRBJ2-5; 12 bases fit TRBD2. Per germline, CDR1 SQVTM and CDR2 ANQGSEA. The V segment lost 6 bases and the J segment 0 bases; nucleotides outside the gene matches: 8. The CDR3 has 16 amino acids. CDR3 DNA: TGCAGCGTCGCCGGGACTAGCGGGCGGTACCAAGAGACCCAGTACTTC. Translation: CSVAGTSGRYQETQYF.

CDR3 coding DNA: TGCAGCGTTGAGTTTGCTAGCGGGGCGGCAGATACGCAGTATTTT. The encoded protein is CSVEFASGAADTQYF. The chain is built from TRBV29-1 and TRBJ2-3; TRBD2 agrees at 9 bases. The V gene end was trimmed by 3 bases and the J gene end by 4 bases; junction bases not matched to a gene: 8. Per the germline V gene, CDR1 is SQVTM and CDR2 is ANQGSEA. The CDR3 sequence is 15 residues long.

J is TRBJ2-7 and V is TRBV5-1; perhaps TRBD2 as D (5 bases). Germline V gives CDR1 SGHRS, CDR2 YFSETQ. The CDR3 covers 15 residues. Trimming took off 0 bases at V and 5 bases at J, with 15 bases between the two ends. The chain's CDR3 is CASSLAIREKDEQYF. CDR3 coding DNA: TGCGCCAGCAGCTTGGCCATAAGGGAGAAGGACGAGCAGTACTTC.

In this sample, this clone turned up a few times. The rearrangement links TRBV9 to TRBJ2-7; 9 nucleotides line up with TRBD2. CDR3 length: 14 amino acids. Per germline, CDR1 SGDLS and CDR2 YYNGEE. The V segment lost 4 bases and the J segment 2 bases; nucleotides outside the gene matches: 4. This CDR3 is CASSPGLATYEQYF. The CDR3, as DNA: TGTGCCAGCAGCCCGGGACTAGCCACCTACGAGCAGTACTTC.

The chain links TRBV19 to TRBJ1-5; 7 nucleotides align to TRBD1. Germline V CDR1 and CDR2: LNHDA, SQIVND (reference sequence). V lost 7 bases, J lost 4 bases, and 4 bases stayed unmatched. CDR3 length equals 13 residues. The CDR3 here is CASTPQGNQPQHF. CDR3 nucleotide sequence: TGTGCCAGTACACCACAGGGGAATCAGCCCCAGCATTTT.

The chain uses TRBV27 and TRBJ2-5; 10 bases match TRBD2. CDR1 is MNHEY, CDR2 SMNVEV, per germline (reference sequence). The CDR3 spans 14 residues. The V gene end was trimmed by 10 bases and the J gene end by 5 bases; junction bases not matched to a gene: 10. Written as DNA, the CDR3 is TGTGCCACTGGGCCCGGACTAGCGGCGGAGACCCAGTACTTC. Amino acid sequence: CATGPGLAAETQYF.

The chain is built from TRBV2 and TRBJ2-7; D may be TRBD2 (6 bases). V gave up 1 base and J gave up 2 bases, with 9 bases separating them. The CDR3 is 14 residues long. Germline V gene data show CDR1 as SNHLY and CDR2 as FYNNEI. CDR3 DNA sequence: TGTGCCAGCAGTGAAGTCCGGGGGACCTACGAGCAGTACTTC. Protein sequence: CASSEVRGTYEQYF.

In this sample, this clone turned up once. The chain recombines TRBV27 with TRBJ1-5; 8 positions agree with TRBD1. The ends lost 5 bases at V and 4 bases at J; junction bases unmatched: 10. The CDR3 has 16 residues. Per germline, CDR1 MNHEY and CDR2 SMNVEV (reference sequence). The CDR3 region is CASSHTRDRRNQPQHF. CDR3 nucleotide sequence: TGTGCCAGCAGTCATACCCGGGACAGGAGGAATCAGCCCCAGCATTTT.

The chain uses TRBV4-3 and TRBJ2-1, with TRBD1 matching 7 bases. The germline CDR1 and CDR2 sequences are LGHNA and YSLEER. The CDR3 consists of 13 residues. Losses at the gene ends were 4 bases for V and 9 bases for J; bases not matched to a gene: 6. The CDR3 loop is CASSPDRAVEQFF. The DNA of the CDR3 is TGCGCCAGCAGCCCTGACAGGGCTGTTGAGCAGTTCTTC.

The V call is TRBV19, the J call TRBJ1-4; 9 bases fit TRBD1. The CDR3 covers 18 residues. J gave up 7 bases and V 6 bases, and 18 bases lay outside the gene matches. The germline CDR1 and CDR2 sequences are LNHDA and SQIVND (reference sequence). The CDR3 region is CASSLSGTGLASVEKLFF. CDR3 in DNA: TGTGCCAGTAGCCTCTCCGGGACAGGGTTAGCATCTGTTGAAAAACTGTTTTTT.

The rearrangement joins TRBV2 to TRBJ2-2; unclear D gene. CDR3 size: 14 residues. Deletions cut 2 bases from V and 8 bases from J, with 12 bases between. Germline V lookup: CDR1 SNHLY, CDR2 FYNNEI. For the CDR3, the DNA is TGTGCCAGCAGTGAAATACCCGCTCCTGGGGAGCTGTTTTTT. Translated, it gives CASSEIPAPGELFF.